Listed below are T cell receptor beta chains from one sample, sequenced in a study of T cell changes during pregnancy in multiple sclerosis. Profiling relied on immunoSEQ multiplex PCR, and the TCRdb table lists in-frame clones only, not all of them. The repertoire holds more than 90,000 clones, 90% to 95% seen once, with more than 1.5% in the top ten. Specimen: peripheral blood, collected in the third trimester of pregnancy. Receptors originate from a female donor with multiple sclerosis, enrolled in a pregnancy study. CDR3s include the opening cysteine and the closing phenylalanine or tryptophan. The D gene is left open where the match is weak. Clone size is given for some rows only: seen once, a few or many times, or a class if the clone is expanded.

len: 13
d_gene: .
j_gene: TRBJ2-7
v_gene: TRBV9
abundance: .
CDR3aa: CASSGQVSYEQYF
CDR3nt: TGTGCCAGCAGCGGACAGGTCTCCTACGAGCAGTACTTC

len: 13
d_gene: TRBD1
j_gene: TRBJ2-7
v_gene: TRBV29-1
abundance: .
CDR3aa: CSVLGTGVGEQYF
CDR3nt: TGCAGCGTTCTTGGGACAGGGGTTGGAGAGCAGTACTTC

len: 15
d_gene: .
j_gene: TRBJ2-1
v_gene: TRBV12-2
abundance: .
CDR3aa: CASRLEAGAQGEQFF
CDR3nt: TGTGCAAGTCGGCTGGAGGCAGGGGCTCAGGGTGAGCAGTTCTTC

len: 13
d_gene: .
j_gene: TRBJ2-3
v_gene: TRBV7-3
abundance: .
CDR3aa: CASSLVTADTQYF
CDR3nt: TGTGCCAGCAGCCTCGTAACTGCAGATACGCAGTATTTT

len: 12
d_gene: .
j_gene: TRBJ2-7
v_gene: TRBV5-6
abundance: .
CDR3aa: CASSSDTYEQYF
CDR3nt: TGTGCCAGCAGCTCTGACACCTACGAGCAGTACTTC

len: 15
d_gene: TRBD1
j_gene: TRBJ2-1
v_gene: TRBV18
abundance: .
CDR3aa: CASSPGQGNDNEQFF
CDR3nt: TGTGCCAGCTCTCCGGGACAGGGGAATGACAATGAGCAGTTCTTC

len: 15
d_gene: TRBD2
j_gene: TRBJ2-1
v_gene: TRBV27
abundance: once
CDR3aa: CASSISGGAYNEQFF
CDR3nt: TGTGCCAGCAGTATTAGCGGGGGGGCATACAATGAGCAGTTCTTC

len: 16
d_gene: .
j_gene: TRBJ2-1
v_gene: TRBV9
abundance: .
CDR3aa: CASSVDGGISYNEQFF
CDR3nt: TGTGCCAGCAGCGTAGATGGGGGGATCTCCTACAATGAGCAGTTCTTC

len: 14
d_gene: TRBD1
j_gene: TRBJ2-7
v_gene: TRBV28
abundance: .
CDR3aa: CASSLDQGAGEQYF
CDR3nt: TGTGCCAGCAGTTTAGATCAGGGGGCGGGCGAGCAGTACTTC

len: 19
d_gene: TRBD2
j_gene: TRBJ2-1
v_gene: TRBV30
abundance: .
CDR3aa: CAWRPKVAGTAFSYNEQFF
CDR3nt: TGTGCCTGGAGGCCCAAGGTAGCGGGAACCGCCTTCTCCTACAATGAGCAGTTCTTC

len: 13
d_gene: .
j_gene: TRBJ1-2
v_gene: TRBV6-5
abundance: .
CDR3aa: CASSYEGVEGYTF
CDR3nt: TGTGCCAGCAGTTACGAGGGTGTGGAGGGCTACACCTTC

len: 16
d_gene: TRBD2
j_gene: TRBJ2-3
v_gene: TRBV6-5
abundance: .
CDR3aa: CASSYGAGGRTDTQYF
CDR3nt: TGTGCCAGCAGTTATGGGGCGGGGGGACGCACAGATACGCAGTATTTT

len: 11
d_gene: .
j_gene: TRBJ2-7
v_gene: TRBV20-1
abundance: .
CDR3aa: CSGAGSYEQYF
CDR3nt: TGCAGTGGGGCGGGTTCCTACGAGCAGTACTTC

len: 16
d_gene: TRBD1
j_gene: TRBJ2-5
v_gene: TRBV16
abundance: .
CDR3aa: CASSQGQGTLQETQYF
CDR3nt: TGTGCCAGCAGCCAGGGACAGGGTACCCTTCAAGAGACCCAGTACTTC

len: 13
d_gene: .
j_gene: TRBJ2-3
v_gene: TRBV5-1
abundance: .
CDR3aa: CATNDGITDTQYF
CDR3nt: TGCGCCACCAATGACGGGATTACAGATACGCAGTATTTT

len: 16
d_gene: .
j_gene: TRBJ1-2
v_gene: TRBV19
abundance: .
CDR3aa: CASSIQIGGTAHGYTF
CDR3nt: TGTGCCAGTAGTATCCAGATCGGGGGGACGGCGCATGGCTACACCTTC

len: 15
d_gene: TRBD2
j_gene: TRBJ2-7
v_gene: TRBV4-2
abundance: .
CDR3aa: CASSQGGGLSYEQYF
CDR3nt: TGTGCCAGCAGCCAAGGGGGGGGACTTTCTTACGAGCAGTACTTC

len: 11
d_gene: .
j_gene: TRBJ2-7
v_gene: TRBV7-2
abundance: .
CDR3aa: CASSSYYEQYF
CDR3nt: TGTGCCAGCAGCTCCTACTACGAGCAGTACTTC

len: 15
d_gene: TRBD2
j_gene: TRBJ2-7
v_gene: TRBV14
abundance: .
CDR3aa: CASSPRSSGIYEQYF
CDR3nt: TGTGCCAGCAGCCCTCGTTCTAGCGGGATCTACGAGCAGTACTTC

len: 16
d_gene: TRBD2
j_gene: TRBJ2-1
v_gene: TRBV2
abundance: once
CDR3aa: CASSEPSGRRDNEQFF
CDR3nt: TGTGCCAGCAGTGAGCCTAGCGGGAGACGGGACAATGAGCAGTTCTTC

len: 19
d_gene: .
j_gene: TRBJ1-2
v_gene: TRBV9
abundance: .
CDR3aa: CASSVLVGPGGDLNYGYTF
CDR3nt: TGTGCCAGCAGCGTATTAGTCGGTCCCGGAGGGGATCTAAACTATGGCTACACCTTC

len: 13
d_gene: .
j_gene: TRBJ1-2
v_gene: TRBV6-6
abundance: .
CDR3aa: CASSYRLGGGYTF
CDR3nt: TGTGCCAGCAGTTACCGACTCGGGGGTGGCTACACCTTC

len: 15
d_gene: .
j_gene: TRBJ2-3
v_gene: TRBV7-3
abundance: .
CDR3aa: CASSPELGSTDTQYF
CDR3nt: TGTGCCAGCAGCCCAGAACTAGGGAGCACAGATACGCAGTATTTT

len: 14
d_gene: TRBD1
j_gene: TRBJ2-3
v_gene: TRBV6-6
abundance: .
CDR3aa: CASSKDREWDTQYF
CDR3nt: TGTGCCAGCAGTAAGGACAGGGAGTGGGATACGCAGTATTTT

len: 15
d_gene: .
j_gene: TRBJ1-3
v_gene: TRBV4-1
abundance: .
CDR3aa: CASSQGQGTGNTIYF
CDR3nt: TGCGCCAGCAGCCAAGGGCAGGGAACTGGAAACACCATATATTTT

len: 15
d_gene: TRBD2
j_gene: TRBJ2-3
v_gene: TRBV7-3
abundance: .
CDR3aa: CASSLERGVADTQYF
CDR3nt: TGTGCCAGCAGCTTGGAGCGGGGGGTTGCAGATACGCAGTATTTT